The 17 T cell receptor beta chains reported below all come from one sample, sequenced in a study of blood T cell repertoires in COVID-19. Only in-frame clones appear in the TCRdb table, and some are missing; sequencing was by immunoSEQ multiplex PCR. In the table there are under 250,000 clones, approximately 82% of which are singletons. The sequenced material came from peripheral blood. The receptor set was obtained from a man in his thirties or forties who had recovered from COVID-19.

The chain links TRBV5-1 to TRBJ1-4; D is uncertain. The CDR3 sequence is 14 residues long. Trimming left V 4 bases short and J 8 bases short, with 15 bases between. CDR1 and CDR2 from the germline V gene are SGHRS and YFSETQ. The DNA of the CDR3 is TGCGCCAGCAGCGTTAGCGGGGTAGGGGAAAAACTGTTTTTT. Its protein product is CASSVSGVGEKLFF.

J is TRBJ2-7 and V is TRBV6-1; D remains unclear. This CDR3 is built from 12 residues. V was cut by 2 bases and J by 6 bases, with 8 bases left in between. Germline lookup yields CDR1 MNHNS and CDR2 SASEGT. The CDR3 loop reads CASSESVSEQYF. In DNA, the CDR3 is TGTGCCAGCAGTGAATCTGTTTCCGAGCAGTACTTC.

V usage is TRBV2 and J usage is TRBJ2-2; 8 bases fit TRBD2. Germline V gene lookup returns CDR1 SNHLY and CDR2 FYNNEI. The CDR3 runs 18 residues. V lost 2 bases to trimming and J lost 4 bases; unmatched junction nucleotides: 12. For the CDR3, the DNA is TGTGCCAGCAGTGAAACAACCCGGGGGGGCCGGGGCACCGGGGAGCTGTTTTTT. Protein: CASSETTRGGRGTGELFF.

The chain carries TRBV5-5 and TRBJ1-4, with D unresolved. Germline values: CDR1 SGHKS, CDR2 YYEKEE (reference sequence). Trimming pared 6 bases from V and 4 bases from J, leaving 19 bases between. This CDR3 has 16 residues. CDR3 sequence (DNA): TGTGCCAGCAACCATCCGGCCGGCGGGAGTAATGAAAAACTGTTTTTT. Translating gives CASNHPAGGSNEKLFF.

The chain couples TRBV2 to TRBJ1-1; D ambiguous. From germline, CDR1 is SNHLY and CDR2 FYNNEI. Trimming took 3 bases from V and 4 from J, leaving 12 bases between them. The CDR3 sequence is 14 residues long. The CDR3 loop reads CASSDEMISTEAFF. The CDR3 bases are TGTGCCAGCAGTGATGAAATGATCAGCACTGAAGCTTTCTTT.

The V and J genes are TRBV6-5 and TRBJ1-2, with TRBD1 matching 9 bases. In germline, CDR1 is MNHEY, CDR2 SVGAGI. V lost 5 bases to trimming and J lost 6 bases; unmatched junction nucleotides: 4. CDR3 length: 13 residues. CDR3: CASSPWTGDGYTF. The CDR3 DNA follows: TGTGCCAGCAGTCCTTGGACAGGGGATGGCTACACCTTC.

V gene TRBV5-5 combines with J gene TRBJ2-7, with 7 bases aligning to TRBD2. The CDR3 covers 13 residues. After removal of 4 bases from V and 5 bases from J, the junction contained 6 bases not matched to a gene. CDR1 and CDR2 (germline): SGHKS, YYEKEE (reference sequence). CDR3 loop: CASSPHTSDEQYV. For the CDR3, the DNA is TGTGCCAGCAGCCCTCACACTAGCGACGAGCAGTACGTC.

Many counts were recorded for this clone. The V and J genes are TRBV6-4 and TRBJ2-3; 11 nucleotides match TRBD2. Germline assignment: CDR1 MRHNA and CDR2 SNTAGT. The CDR3 spans 16 residues. Trimming cost V 0 bases and J 2 bases; bases outside gene matches: 1. The CDR3 sequence is CASSDSSGGATDTQYF. The CDR3 coding sequence is TGTGCCAGCAGTGACTCTAGCGGGGGGGCCACAGATACGCAGTATTTT.

The genes are TRBV5-1 and TRBJ1-1, with D perhaps TRBD1 (6 bases). The CDR3 has 15 residues. Germline CDR1 and CDR2: SGHRS and YFSETQ. V gave up 6 bases and J gave up 4 bases, with 19 bases separating them. Here the CDR3 reads CASTPAGAGGTEAFF. The CDR3 DNA reads TGCGCCAGCACCCCGGCGGGGGCGGGGGGCACTGAAGCTTTCTTT.

In nucleotides, the CDR3 is TGTGCCAGCAGCCCAGGACAGGGGCCTACAAGGGAGCAGTACTTC. Translated, it gives CASSPGQGPTREQYF. The rearrangement uses TRBV7-3 and TRBJ2-7; TRBD1 matches 9 bases. This CDR3 is 15 amino acids long. Germline CDR1 reads SGHTA; CDR2 reads FQGTGA. The J segment lost 7 bases and the V segment lost 5 bases, leaving 12 bases of the junction unmatched.

V gene TRBV19 combines with J gene TRBJ1-2; D unclear. V was shortened by 4 bases and J by 2 bases, with 20 bases between the two germline ends. Germline V gives CDR1 LNHDA, CDR2 SQIVND (reference sequence). The CDR3 loop spans 17 amino acids. The CDR3 spells CASSTIRPEGRNYGYTF. Written as DNA, the CDR3 is TGTGCCAGTAGTACGATAAGGCCGGAGGGCAGGAACTATGGCTACACCTTC. Together with reference TRBV19 and TRBJ1-2, the CDR3 gives the full variable domain: DGGITQSPKYLFRKEGQNVTLSCEQNLNHDAMYWYRQDPGQGLRLIYYSQIVNDFQKGDIAEGYSVSREKKESFPLTVTSAQKNPTAFYLCASSTIRPEGRNYGYTFGSGTRLTVV.

The rearrangement joins TRBV7-8 to TRBJ2-2, with D unclear. Germline CDR1 SGHVS, CDR2 FQNEAQ. Trimming pared 5 bases from V and 1 base from J, leaving 8 bases between. This CDR3 contains 14 residues. The DNA of the CDR3 is TGTGCCAGCAGCCCCCCTAAGAACACCGGGGAGCTGTTTTTT. This gives the protein CASSPPKNTGELFF.

The chain recombines TRBV2 with TRBJ2-5; 13 nucleotides align to TRBD2. Germline-derived CDR1 and CDR2 are SNHLY and FYNNEI. The CDR3 is 16 amino acids. V lost 9 bases to trimming and J lost 7 bases; unmatched junction nucleotides: 14. The CDR3 DNA reads as TGTGCCAGTCGACTAGCGGGGGGAGGGGGCGGATTGACCCAGTACTTC. The encoded protein is CASRLAGGGGGLTQYF.

The chain employs TRBV6-4 and TRBJ2-3, with 8 bases that match TRBD1. Germline V gives CDR1 MRHNA, CDR2 SNTAGT. J was trimmed by 5 bases and V by 3 bases; bases with no gene match: 7. This CDR3 comprises 15 residues. CDR3 DNA: TGTGCCAGCAGTGAGACACAGGGGGAGAGAGATACGCAGTATTTT. It is translated as CASSETQGERDTQYF.

This clone was seen just once. DNA for the CDR3: TGTGCCAGCTCTCGCGTAGTGGCAGATACGCAGTATTTT. It specifies CASSRVVADTQYF. This sequence joins TRBV18 and TRBJ2-3; D gene ambiguous. The germline gives CDR1 KGHSH, CDR2 LQKENI. The V and J ends lost 6 bases and 4 bases respectively, with 11 bases between them. The CDR3 sequence is 13 residues long. Together with reference TRBV18 and TRBJ2-3, the CDR3 gives the full variable domain: NAGVMQNPRHLVRRRGQEARLRCSPMKGHSHVYWYRQLPEEGLKFMVYLQKENIIDESGMPKERFSAEFPKEGPSILRIQQVVRGDSAAYFCASSRVVADTQYFGPGTRLTVL.

This chain connects TRBV10-3 to TRBJ1-5, with 9 bases lining up with TRBD1. Per the germline V gene, CDR1 is ENHRY and CDR2 is SYGVKD. This CDR3 contains 15 residues. J was trimmed by 3 bases and V by 8 bases; bases with no gene match: 8. The CDR3 here is CAIGRGQGSNQPQHF. The DNA of the CDR3 is TGTGCCATCGGACGAGGACAGGGGTCCAATCAGCCCCAGCATTTT.

The chain combines TRBV5-5 with TRBJ2-2; TRBD2 might be the D (6 bases). Germline loops: CDR1 SGHKS, CDR2 YYEKEE (reference sequence). The CDR3 spans 15 residues. V was trimmed by 5 bases and J by 4 bases, leaving 15 bases between them. CDR3 nucleotides: TGTGCCAGCAGGACGGGAGAGTTCAGCACCGGGGAGCTGTTTTTT. This sequence encodes CASRTGEFSTGELFF.